This TCR beta chain was sequenced in a study of patients and donors after allogeneic stem cell transplantation. Per germline, CDR1 MGHRA and CDR2 YSYEKL. The CDR3 extends over 17 amino acids. The V gene lost 0 bases and the J gene lost 0 bases, with 15 bases spanning the gap. TCRdb ran MiXCR on the RT-PCR reads and lists one entry per CDR3 protein. The sample has roughly 940,000 distinct CDR3 sequences; roughly 18% are singletons. The sequence was collected from a human donor who was either an allogeneic HSCT recipient or a stem cell or donor lymphocyte infusion donor (not recorded which). It is not recorded whose cells these are; they may come from a transplant donor. V gene TRBV4-1 combines with J gene TRBJ2-7; D is possibly TRBD2 (5 bases). The sequencing input was blood, either unsorted or a sorted T cell fraction (not recorded which). CDR3 residues: CASSQEGRGSTSYEQYF. CDR3 sequence (DNA): TGCGCCAGCAGCCAAGAAGGTAGAGGGAGTACCTCCTACGAGCAGTACTTC.